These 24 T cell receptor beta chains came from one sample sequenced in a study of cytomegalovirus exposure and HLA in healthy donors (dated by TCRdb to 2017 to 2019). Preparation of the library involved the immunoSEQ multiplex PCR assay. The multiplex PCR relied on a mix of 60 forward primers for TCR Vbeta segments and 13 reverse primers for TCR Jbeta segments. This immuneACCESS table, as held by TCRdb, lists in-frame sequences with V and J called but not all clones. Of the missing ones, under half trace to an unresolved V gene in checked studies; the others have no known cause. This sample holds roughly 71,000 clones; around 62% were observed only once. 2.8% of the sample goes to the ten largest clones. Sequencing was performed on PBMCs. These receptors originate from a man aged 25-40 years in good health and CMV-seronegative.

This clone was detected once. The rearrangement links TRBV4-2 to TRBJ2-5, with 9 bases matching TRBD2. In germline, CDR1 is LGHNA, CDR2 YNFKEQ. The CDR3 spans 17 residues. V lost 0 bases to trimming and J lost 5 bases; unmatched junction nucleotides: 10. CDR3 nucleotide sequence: TGTGCCAGCAGCCAAGATGGGCAGCGGGGGGAATCGGAGACCCAGTACTTC. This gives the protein CASSQDGQRGESETQYF.

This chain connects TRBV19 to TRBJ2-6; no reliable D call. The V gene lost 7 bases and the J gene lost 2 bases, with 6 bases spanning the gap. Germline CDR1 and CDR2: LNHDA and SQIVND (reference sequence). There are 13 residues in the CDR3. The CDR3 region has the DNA TGTGCCAGTACCCCTCCTGGGGCCAACGTCCTGACTTTC. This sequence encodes CASTPPGANVLTF.

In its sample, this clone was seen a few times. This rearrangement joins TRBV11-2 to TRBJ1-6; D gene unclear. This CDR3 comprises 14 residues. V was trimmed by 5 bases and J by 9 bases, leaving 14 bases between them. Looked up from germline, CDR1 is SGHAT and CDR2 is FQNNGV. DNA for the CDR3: TGTGCCAGCAGCCATAGCGACACCGGTTCACCCCTCCACTTT. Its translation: CASSHSDTGSPLHF.

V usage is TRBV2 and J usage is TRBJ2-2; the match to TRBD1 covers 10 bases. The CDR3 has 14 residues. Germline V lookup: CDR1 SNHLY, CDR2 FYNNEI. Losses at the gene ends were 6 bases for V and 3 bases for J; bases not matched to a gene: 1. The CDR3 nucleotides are TGTGCCAGCAGAGGACAGGGGGACACCGGGGAGCTGTTTTTT. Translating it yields CASRGQGDTGELFF.

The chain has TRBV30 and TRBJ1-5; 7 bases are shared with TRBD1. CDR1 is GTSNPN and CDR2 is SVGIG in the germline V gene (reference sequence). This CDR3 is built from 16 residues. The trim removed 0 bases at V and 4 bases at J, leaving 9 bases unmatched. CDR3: CAWSVPGQRANQPQHF. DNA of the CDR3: TGTGCCTGGAGTGTGCCGGGACAGAGAGCGAATCAGCCCCAGCATTTT.

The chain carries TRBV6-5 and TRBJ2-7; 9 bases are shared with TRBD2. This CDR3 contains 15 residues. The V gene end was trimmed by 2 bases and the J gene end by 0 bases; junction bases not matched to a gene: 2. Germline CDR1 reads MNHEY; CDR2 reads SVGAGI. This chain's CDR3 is CASSYELAGSYEQYF. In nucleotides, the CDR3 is TGTGCCAGCAGTTACGAACTAGCGGGCTCCTACGAGCAGTACTTC.

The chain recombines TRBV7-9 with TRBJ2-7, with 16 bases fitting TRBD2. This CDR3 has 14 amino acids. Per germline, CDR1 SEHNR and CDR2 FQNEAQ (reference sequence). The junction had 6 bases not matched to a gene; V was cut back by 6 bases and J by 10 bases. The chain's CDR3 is CASSSGTSGGEQYF. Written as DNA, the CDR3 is TGTGCCAGCAGTTCCGGGACTAGCGGGGGGGAACAGTACTTC. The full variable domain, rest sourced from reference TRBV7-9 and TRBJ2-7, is DTGVSQNPRHKITKRGQNVTFRCDPISEHNRLYWYRQTLGQGPEFLTYFQNEAQLEKSRLLSDRFSAERPKGSFSTLEIQRTEQGDSAMYLCASSSGTSGGEQYFGPGTRLTVT.

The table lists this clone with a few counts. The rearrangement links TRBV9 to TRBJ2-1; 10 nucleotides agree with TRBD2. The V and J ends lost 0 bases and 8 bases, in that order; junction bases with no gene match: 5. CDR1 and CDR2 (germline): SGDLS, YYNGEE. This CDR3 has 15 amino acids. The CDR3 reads CASSVGAGGQDEQFF. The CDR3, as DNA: TGTGCCAGCAGCGTAGGAGCGGGGGGGCAGGATGAGCAGTTCTTC.

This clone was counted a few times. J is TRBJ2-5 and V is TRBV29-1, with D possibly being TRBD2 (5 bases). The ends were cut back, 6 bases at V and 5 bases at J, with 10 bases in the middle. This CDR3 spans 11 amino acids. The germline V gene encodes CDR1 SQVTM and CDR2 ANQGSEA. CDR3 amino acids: CSVGVWETQYF. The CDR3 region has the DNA TGCAGCGTGGGAGTCTGGGAGACCCAGTACTTC.

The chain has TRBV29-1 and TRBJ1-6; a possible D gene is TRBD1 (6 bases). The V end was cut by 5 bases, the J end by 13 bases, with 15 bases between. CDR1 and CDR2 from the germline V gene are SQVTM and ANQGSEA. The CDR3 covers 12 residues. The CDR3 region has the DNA TGCAGCGTTCTCGACAGGACCGGTCCCCTCCACTTT. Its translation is CSVLDRTGPLHF.

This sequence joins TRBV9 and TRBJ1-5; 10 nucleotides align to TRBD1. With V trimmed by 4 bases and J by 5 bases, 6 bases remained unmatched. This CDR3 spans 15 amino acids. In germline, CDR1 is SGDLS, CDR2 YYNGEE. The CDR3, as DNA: TGTGCCAGCAGCTCGGGACAGGGGAGGGATCAGCCCCAGCATTTT. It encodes CASSSGQGRDQPQHF.

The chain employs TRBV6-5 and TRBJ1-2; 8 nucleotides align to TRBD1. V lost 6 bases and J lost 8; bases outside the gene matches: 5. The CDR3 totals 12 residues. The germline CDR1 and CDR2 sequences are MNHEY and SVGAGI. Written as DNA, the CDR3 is TGTGCCAGCAGCTCCAGGGGGCGAGGCTACACCTTC. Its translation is CASSSRGRGYTF.

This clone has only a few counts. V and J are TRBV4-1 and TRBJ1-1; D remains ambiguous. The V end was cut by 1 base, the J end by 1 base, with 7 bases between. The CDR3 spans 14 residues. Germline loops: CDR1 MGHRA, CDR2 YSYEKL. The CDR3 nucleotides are TGCGCCAGCAGCCAAGCGGCGGAGAACACTGAAGCTTTCTTT. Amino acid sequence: CASSQAAENTEAFF.

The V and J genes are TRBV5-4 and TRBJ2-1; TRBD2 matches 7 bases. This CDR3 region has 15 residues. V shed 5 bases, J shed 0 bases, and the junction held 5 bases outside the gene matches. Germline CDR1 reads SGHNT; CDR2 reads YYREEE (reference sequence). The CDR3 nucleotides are TGTGCCAGCAGTGAAGCGGGGAACTCCTACAATGAGCAGTTCTTC. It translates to CASSEAGNSYNEQFF.

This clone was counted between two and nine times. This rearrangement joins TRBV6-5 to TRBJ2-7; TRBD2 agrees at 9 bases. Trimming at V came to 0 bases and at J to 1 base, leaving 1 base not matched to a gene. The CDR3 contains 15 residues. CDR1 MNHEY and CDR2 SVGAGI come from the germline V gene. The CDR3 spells CASSYSAGGSYEQYF. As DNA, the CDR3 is TGTGCCAGCAGTTACTCGGCGGGAGGGTCCTACGAGCAGTACTTC.

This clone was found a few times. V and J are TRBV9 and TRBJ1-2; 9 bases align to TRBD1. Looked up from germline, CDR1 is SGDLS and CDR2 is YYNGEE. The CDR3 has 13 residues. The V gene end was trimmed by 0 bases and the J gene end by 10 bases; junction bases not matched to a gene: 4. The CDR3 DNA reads TGTGCCAGCAGCGTAGATACAGGGGGCATCTACACCTTC. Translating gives CASSVDTGGIYTF.

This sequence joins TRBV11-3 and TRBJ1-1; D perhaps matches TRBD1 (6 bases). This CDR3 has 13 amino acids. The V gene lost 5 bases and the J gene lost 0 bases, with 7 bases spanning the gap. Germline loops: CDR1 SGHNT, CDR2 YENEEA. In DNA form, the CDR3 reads TGTGCCAGCAGCCCAGGGGTGAACACTGAAGCTTTCTTT. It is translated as CASSPGVNTEAFF.

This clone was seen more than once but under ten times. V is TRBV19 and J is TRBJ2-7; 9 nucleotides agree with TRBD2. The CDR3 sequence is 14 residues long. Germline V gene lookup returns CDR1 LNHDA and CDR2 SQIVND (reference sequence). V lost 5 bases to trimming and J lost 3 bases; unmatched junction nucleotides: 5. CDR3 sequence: CASSPASGDYEQYF. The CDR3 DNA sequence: TGTGCCAGTAGTCCAGCTAGCGGGGACTACGAGCAGTACTTC.

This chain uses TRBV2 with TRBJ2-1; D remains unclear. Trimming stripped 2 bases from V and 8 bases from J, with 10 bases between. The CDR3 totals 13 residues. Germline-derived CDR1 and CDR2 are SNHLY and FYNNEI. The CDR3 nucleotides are TGTGCCAGCAGTGAAATAGCCTCGTATGAGCAGTTCTTC. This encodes CASSEIASYEQFF.

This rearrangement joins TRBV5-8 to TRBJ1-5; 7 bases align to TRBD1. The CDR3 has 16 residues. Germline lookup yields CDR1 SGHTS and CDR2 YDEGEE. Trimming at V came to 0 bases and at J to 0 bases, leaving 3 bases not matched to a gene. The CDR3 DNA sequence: TGTGCCAGCAGCTTGGGGACAGGACATAGCAATCAGCCCCAGCATTTT. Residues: CASSLGTGHSNQPQHF.

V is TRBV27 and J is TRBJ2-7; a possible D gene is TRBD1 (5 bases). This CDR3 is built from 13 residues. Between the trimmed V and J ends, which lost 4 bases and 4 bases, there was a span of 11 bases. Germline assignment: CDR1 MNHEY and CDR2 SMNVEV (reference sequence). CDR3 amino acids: CASSSRVGYEQYF. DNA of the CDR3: TGTGCCAGCAGTTCCAGGGTTGGGTACGAGCAGTACTTC.

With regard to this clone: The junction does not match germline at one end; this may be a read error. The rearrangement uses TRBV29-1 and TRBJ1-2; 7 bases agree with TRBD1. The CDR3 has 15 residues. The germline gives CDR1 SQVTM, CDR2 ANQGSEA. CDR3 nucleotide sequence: TGCAGCGCTGAAGGCCTAGGGGGACAGCCTTATGGCTACACCTTC. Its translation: CSAEGLGGQPYGYTF.

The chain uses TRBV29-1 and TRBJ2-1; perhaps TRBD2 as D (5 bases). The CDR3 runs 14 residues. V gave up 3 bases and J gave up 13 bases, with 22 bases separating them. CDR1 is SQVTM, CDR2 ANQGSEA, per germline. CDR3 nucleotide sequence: TGCAGCGTTGAGGTTGCGGGTACGACACCTACTCAGTTCTTC. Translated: CSVEVAGTTPTQFF.

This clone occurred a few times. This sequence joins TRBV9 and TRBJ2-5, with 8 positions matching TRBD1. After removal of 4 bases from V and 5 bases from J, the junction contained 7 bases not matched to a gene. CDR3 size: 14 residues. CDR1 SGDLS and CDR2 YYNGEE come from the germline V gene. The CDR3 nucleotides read TGTGCCAGCAGCTTTGACAGGGGACGGGAGACCCAGTACTTC. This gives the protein CASSFDRGRETQYF.